This T cell receptor (beta chain) was sequenced during a study of identifying expanded T cells in peripheral blood. Study observations and caveats: Clone count variance between roughly two-week samples rose with total template count. About 1.2 clones differed between technical replicates, versus approximately 16 and 20 over time.

The germline V gene encodes CDR1 SGHNT and CDR2 YYREEE (reference sequence). With 0 bases removed from V and 0 bases from J, the gap between germline ends came to 10 bases. CDR3 length: 16 residues. Healthy donors had no documented immune events, such as infections, while sampled. The assay was immunoSEQ multiplex PCR, and TCRdb's table has in-frame clones only and misses some. The sample lists over 100,000 clones; 88% were seen once. This clone was seen a single time. What it recognizes is unknown. The sample consisted of blood. The TCR comes from a person aged 18 to 69 in good health. The chain recombines TRBV5-4 with TRBJ2-1, with D possibly being TRBD1 (5 bases). CDR3 residues: CASSLVSQGSYNEQFF. The CDR3 bases are TGTGCCAGCAGCTTGGTTTCGCAGGGCTCCTACAATGAGCAGTTCTTC.